A selection of T cell receptor beta chains follows, all from one sample in a study of radiation and T cells in renal cell carcinoma. The table came from immunoSEQ multiplex PCR; TCRdb's copy has only in-frame clones and leaves some out. The table records approximately 63,000 clones, 78% of them present only once. Here the sequenced sample was blood, taken from a patient whose treatment included radiotherapy and nephrectomy. These receptors were taken from a man in his 60s with renal cell carcinoma. Both conserved end residues are part of each CDR3. A D gene is named only where the DNA matches it firmly. Not all rows give a size; the values are once, few, many and, for expanded clones, a class.

D: .
length: 13
J: TRBJ1-2
V: TRBV28
size: .
CDR3: CASREIRDYGYTF
DNA: TGTGCCAGCAGGGAGATCAGGGACTATGGCTACACCTTC

D: .
length: 13
J: TRBJ1-4
V: TRBV30
size: .
CDR3: CASSPNLNEKLFF
DNA: TGTGCCTCCAGTCCGAACCTAAATGAAAAACTGTTTTTT

D: .
length: 15
J: TRBJ1-1
V: TRBV11-3
size: .
CDR3: CASSLVGRENTEAFF
DNA: TGTGCCAGCAGCTTAGTCGGGAGAGAGAACACTGAAGCTTTCTTT

D: .
length: 14
J: TRBJ1-3
V: TRBV10-3
size: .
CDR3: CAISVALSGNTIYF
DNA: TGTGCCATCAGTGTCGCACTCTCTGGAAACACCATATATTTT

D: .
length: 14
J: TRBJ2-1
V: TRBV11-2
size: .
CDR3: CASSRTVGYNEQFF
DNA: TGTGCCAGCAGCAGGACAGTCGGTTACAATGAGCAGTTCTTC

D: .
length: 14
J: TRBJ1-4
V: TRBV6-5
size: .
CDR3: CASSRGGVNEKLFF
DNA: TGTGCCAGCAGTCGAGGCGGTGTTAATGAAAAACTGTTTTTT

D: .
length: 14
J: TRBJ2-1
V: TRBV19
size: .
CDR3: CASTPREGYNEQFF
DNA: TGTGCCAGTACCCCCCGAGAGGGCTACAATGAGCAGTTCTTC

D: TRBD2
length: 15
J: TRBJ2-3
V: TRBV10-1
size: once
CDR3: CASSAIAGAPDTQYF
DNA: TGCGCCAGCAGTGCGATAGCGGGGGCACCAGATACGCAGTATTTT

D: TRBD1
length: 17
J: TRBJ1-5
V: TRBV18
size: .
CDR3: CASSAFTGTDSNQPQHF
DNA: TGTGCCAGCTCAGCTTTTACCGGGACAGATAGCAATCAGCCCCAGCATTTT

D: .
length: 13
J: TRBJ1-6
V: TRBV10-1
size: .
CDR3: CASSMTDNSPLHF
DNA: TGCGCCAGCAGTATGACGGATAATTCACCCCTCCACTTT

D: .
length: 15
J: TRBJ2-3
V: TRBV10-1
size: .
CDR3: CASSAGQGSTDTQYF
DNA: TGCGCCAGCAGTGCCGGGCAGGGGAGCACAGATACGCAGTATTTT

D: .
length: 18
J: TRBJ2-6
V: TRBV18
size: .
CDR3: CASSVRRTDLAGANVLTF
DNA: TGTGCCAGCTCAGTTAGAAGGACCGACCTGGCCGGGGCCAACGTCCTGACTTTC

D: TRBD1
length: 13
J: TRBJ2-1
V: TRBV14
size: .
CDR3: CASSRDRYNEQFF
DNA: TGTGCCAGCAGCCGGGACAGATACAATGAGCAGTTCTTC

D: .
length: 10
J: TRBJ1-1
V: TRBV29-1
size: few
CDR3: CSVHNTEAFF
DNA: TGCAGCGTTCATAACACTGAAGCTTTCTTT

D: .
length: 14
J: TRBJ2-2
V: TRBV6-1
size: .
CDR3: CASNSRKYTGELFF
DNA: TGTGCCAGCAATTCCCGGAAGTACACCGGGGAGCTGTTTTTT

D: .
length: 11
J: TRBJ1-2
V: TRBV21-1
size: .
CDR3: CARTGEDGYTF
DNA: TGTGCCCGCACAGGGGAGGATGGCTACACCTTC

D: TRBD1
length: 12
J: TRBJ2-3
V: TRBV2
size: .
CDR3: CARGQGGYTQYF
DNA: TGTGCCAGGGGACAGGGGGGGTATACGCAGTATTTT

D: .
length: 13
J: TRBJ1-3
V: TRBV7-9
size: .
CDR3: CASSLETKGAVYF
DNA: TGTGCCAGCAGCTTAGAAACGAAAGGGGCTGTATATTTT

D: .
length: 15
J: TRBJ1-3
V: TRBV18
size: .
CDR3: CASSPQGSSGNTIYF
DNA: TGTGCCAGCTCACCTCAGGGGAGCTCTGGAAACACCATATATTTT

D: .
length: 15
J: TRBJ2-3
V: TRBV2
size: few
CDR3: CASSVQESFTDTQYF
DNA: TGTGCCAGCAGTGTACAGGAGTCTTTCACAGATACGCAGTATTTT

D: .
length: 14
J: TRBJ2-7
V: TRBV19
size: .
CDR3: CASRPGGGFYEQYF
DNA: TGTGCCAGCAGGCCAGGAGGGGGATTTTACGAGCAGTACTTC

D: .
length: 13
J: TRBJ2-2
V: TRBV2
size: .
CDR3: CASSGFASGELFF
DNA: TGTGCCAGCAGTGGCTTTGCTTCCGGGGAGCTGTTTTTT

D: .
length: 12
J: TRBJ1-2
V: TRBV5-1
size: .
CDR3: CASSSLRGGYTF
DNA: TGCGCCAGCAGCTCCTTACGGGGTGGCTACACCTTC

D: TRBD1
length: 14
J: TRBJ1-5
V: TRBV7-9
size: .
CDR3: CASSHGQVNQPQHF
DNA: TGTGCCAGCAGCCACGGACAGGTCAATCAGCCCCAGCATTTT

D: .
length: 11
J: TRBJ1-1
V: TRBV2
size: .
CDR3: CAGGMNTEAFF
DNA: TGTGCCGGGGGCATGAACACTGAAGCTTTCTTT

D: .
length: 18
J: TRBJ1-5
V: TRBV11-1
size: once
CDR3: CASSLVYVRQETNQPQHF
DNA: TGTGCCAGCAGCTTAGTATACGTCAGGCAAGAGACTAATCAGCCCCAGCATTTT

D: .
length: 18
J: TRBJ2-3
V: TRBV7-8
size: .
CDR3: CASSLDLGVGDGTDTQYF
DNA: TGTGCCAGCAGCTTAGATCTCGGAGTAGGGGACGGCACAGATACGCAGTATTTT

D: .
length: 16
J: TRBJ1-2
V: TRBV19
size: .
CDR3: CASSIEWGSGNYGYTF
DNA: TGTGCCAGTAGTATAGAATGGGGCTCCGGTAACTATGGCTACACCTTC

D: .
length: 14
J: TRBJ2-3
V: TRBV14
size: .
CDR3: CASSQAGSPDTQYF
DNA: TGTGCCAGCAGCCAAGCGGGCAGTCCAGATACGCAGTATTTT

D: .
length: 14
J: TRBJ2-7
V: TRBV7-9
size: .
CDR3: CASSSGQFSYEQYF
DNA: TGTGCCAGCAGCTCCGGACAGTTCTCCTACGAGCAGTACTTC

D: .
length: 12
J: TRBJ1-1
V: TRBV11-2
size: .
CDR3: CASSLAGFEAFF
DNA: TGTGCCAGCAGCTTAGCCGGATTTGAAGCTTTCTTT

D: TRBD1
length: 17
J: TRBJ2-7
V: TRBV4-3
size: few
CDR3: CASSPTITRDRAYEQYF
DNA: TGCGCCAGCAGCCCAACTATCACCCGGGACAGGGCCTACGAGCAGTACTTC

D: .
length: 12
J: TRBJ2-7
V: TRBV2
size: .
CDR3: CASRLSLYEQYF
DNA: TGTGCCAGTAGACTCTCGCTCTACGAGCAGTACTTC

D: TRBD1
length: 14
J: TRBJ1-6
V: TRBV5-5
size: .
CDR3: CASSLGQGNSPLHF
DNA: TGTGCCAGCAGCTTGGGACAGGGGAATTCACCCCTCCACTTT

D: .
length: 14
J: TRBJ1-4
V: TRBV29-1
size: .
CDR3: CSAIGAATNEKLFF
DNA: TGCAGCGCTATAGGGGCTGCAACTAATGAAAAACTGTTTTTT

D: TRBD1
length: 14
J: TRBJ1-2
V: TRBV27
size: .
CDR3: CASSLQDRGNGYTF
DNA: TGTGCCAGCAGTCTCCAGGACAGGGGGAACGGCTACACCTTC

D: TRBD2
length: 18
J: TRBJ2-5
V: TRBV11-3
size: few
CDR3: CASSLPPRTSGAQETQYF
DNA: TGTGCCAGCAGCTTACCTCCAAGAACTAGCGGAGCCCAAGAGACCCAGTACTTC

D: TRBD2
length: 18
J: TRBJ2-6
V: TRBV5-1
size: .
CDR3: CASSPARGVSSGANVLTF
DNA: TGCGCCAGCAGCCCCGCCCGGGGGGTAAGCTCTGGGGCCAACGTCCTGACTTTC

D: .
length: 16
J: TRBJ1-5
V: TRBV30
size: .
CDR3: CAWSAPPLESYQPQHF
DNA: TGTGCCTGGAGTGCCCCCCCTCTGGAATCTTATCAGCCCCAGCATTTT

D: .
length: 16
J: TRBJ1-1
V: TRBV19
size: .
CDR3: CASSSPRPILNTEAFF
DNA: TGTGCCAGTAGTTCCCCGAGACCGATTTTGAACACTGAAGCTTTCTTT

D: .
length: 16
J: TRBJ2-3
V: TRBV6-5
size: .
CDR3: CASSSRRGASTDTQYF
DNA: TGTGCCAGCAGTTCCCGACGGGGGGCCAGCACAGATACGCAGTATTTT

D: .
length: 16
J: TRBJ2-2
V: TRBV6-1
size: .
CDR3: CASSEAGVVGGGELFF
DNA: TGTGCCAGCAGTGAAGCAGGAGTAGTGGGCGGCGGGGAGCTGTTTTTT

D: .
length: 13
J: TRBJ1-1
V: TRBV30
size: .
CDR3: CAWSQDPNTEAFF
DNA: TGTGCCTGGTCCCAGGACCCGAACACTGAAGCTTTCTTT

D: .
length: 13
J: TRBJ1-1
V: TRBV19
size: .
CDR3: CATGRGWNTEAFF
DNA: TGTGCCACCGGAAGAGGATGGAACACTGAAGCTTTCTTT

D: TRBD1
length: 14
J: TRBJ1-6
V: TRBV9
size: .
CDR3: CASSDTGAASPLHF
DNA: TGTGCCAGCAGTGATACAGGGGCCGCTTCACCCCTCCACTTT

D: .
length: 13
J: TRBJ1-5
V: TRBV5-4
size: few
CDR3: CASSLGVNQPQHF
DNA: TGTGCCAGCAGTTTGGGTGTTAATCAGCCCCAGCATTTT

D: .
length: 13
J: TRBJ1-2
V: TRBV6-5
size: once
CDR3: CASSLAETYGYTF
DNA: TGTGCCAGCAGTTTGGCCGAGACGTATGGCTACACCTTC

D: .
length: 15
J: TRBJ1-2
V: TRBV5-1
size: .
CDR3: CASSLGGRERYGYTF
DNA: TGCGCCAGCAGCTTGGGGGGACGGGAGAGGTATGGCTACACCTTC

D: .
length: 12
J: TRBJ2-3
V: TRBV9
size: .
CDR3: CASSVARDTQYF
DNA: TGTGCCAGCAGCGTAGCTCGAGATACGCAGTATTTT

D: .
length: 15
J: TRBJ1-5
V: TRBV7-2
size: once
CDR3: CASSFIQGESQPQHF
DNA: TGTGCCAGCAGCTTTATTCAGGGTGAGAGTCAGCCCCAGCATTTT

D: TRBD2
length: 14
J: TRBJ2-1
V: TRBV2
size: .
CDR3: CASSETRGLAEQFF
DNA: TGTGCCAGCAGTGAAACGAGGGGACTAGCGGAGCAGTTCTTC

D: .
length: 15
J: TRBJ2-1
V: TRBV30
size: .
CDR3: CAWSLSLDLTNEQFF
DNA: TGTGCCTGGAGTCTCTCACTAGACCTAACCAATGAGCAGTTCTTC

D: .
length: 14
J: TRBJ1-5
V: TRBV7-2
size: .
CDR3: CASSLDISNQPQHF
DNA: TGTGCCAGCAGCTTAGACATTAGCAATCAGCCCCAGCATTTT

D: .
length: 13
J: TRBJ2-2
V: TRBV6-1
size: .
CDR3: CASSELVTGELFF
DNA: TGTGCCAGCAGTGAGTTGGTCACCGGGGAGCTGTTTTTT

D: .
length: 15
J: TRBJ2-5
V: TRBV19
size: .
CDR3: CASSIGGAGQETQYF
DNA: TGTGCCAGTAGTATAGGGGGCGCGGGGCAAGAGACCCAGTACTTC

D: .
length: 14
J: TRBJ2-5
V: TRBV19
size: few
CDR3: CASSSGQLQETQYF
DNA: TGTGCCAGTAGTTCCGGACAGCTCCAAGAGACCCAGTACTTC

D: TRBD1
length: 13
J: TRBJ2-1
V: TRBV30
size: .
CDR3: CAWTRDRGNEQFF
DNA: TGTGCCTGGACAAGGGACAGGGGCAATGAGCAGTTCTTC

D: .
length: 14
J: TRBJ2-3
V: TRBV27
size: .
CDR3: CASSRRPSLSTQYF
DNA: TGTGCCAGCAGTCGTAGACCCTCATTGAGTACGCAGTATTTT

D: .
length: 16
J: TRBJ1-5
V: TRBV7-8
size: .
CDR3: CASSLGGGYSNQPQHF
DNA: TGTGCCAGCAGCTTAGGTGGAGGATATAGCAATCAGCCCCAGCATTTT